This TCR beta chain was documented in a study of blood T cell repertoires in COVID-19. Turning to the study itself: Researchers got acute and convalescent COVID-19 samples from the United States, Italy and Spain.

CDR3 length: 14 residues. V dropped 6 bases and J dropped 1; count of bases not matched to a gene: 5. Germline V gene lookup returns CDR1 SGHNT and CDR2 YYREEE (reference sequence). Clones were sequenced by immunoSEQ multiplex PCR, and TCRdb holds only the in-frame ones, with some missing. The repertoire holds 85,000 or so clones, with more than 90% as singletons. The rearrangement joins TRBV5-4 to TRBJ2-5; 8 nucleotides match TRBD1. This sequence originates from a human donor with active COVID-19. The donor label of this sample is uncertain. The sequenced material came from peripheral blood. In nucleotides, the CDR3 is TGTGCCAGCACCTCGGACAGGGTCCAAGAGACCCAGTACTTC. Its translation: CASTSDRVQETQYF.